Listed below are T cell receptor beta chains from one sample, sequenced in a study of response to subunit inactivated influenza vaccine. TCRdb ran MiXCR on the RT-PCR reads and lists one entry per CDR3 protein. The top ten clones hold about 10% of a sample with 860,000 or so distinct CDR3 sequences, around 21% of them seen once. This specimen consisted of PBMCs from blood, obtained less than 6 days after vaccination. These receptors were obtained from a man aged 50 to 60 who received an inactivated influenza vaccine. CDR3s include the opening cysteine and the closing phenylalanine or tryptophan.

TRBV5-1	CASSPLAAYEQYF
TRBV7-9	CASTPVGTQYF
TRBV2	CASRLGQGHTEAFF
TRBV2	CASSETNLQPQHF
TRBV12-3/TRBV12-4	CASSFGHSNSPLHF
TRBV12-3/TRBV12-4	CASSPRQGGDTEAFF
TRBV4-2	CASSRGDRAVGELFF
TRBV28	CASRLGPAGFEKLFF
TRBV4-2	CASSQVRSSNQPQHF
TRBV10-3	CAISLFPGQPPYEQYF
TRBV20-1	CSAYPAGSYNEQFF
TRBV11-2	CASSLPRTGELF
TRBV4-2	CASSQDRFTPTYEQYF
TRBV4-3	CASSQDYQGSLYEQYF
TRBV20-1	CSAPRTFRDTDTQYF
TRBV7-8	CASSSPGSWHEQFF
TRBV2	CASSDFEGTNQPQHF
TRBV5-1	CASSLGWQGEPNEQYF
TRBV7-9	CASSLRDRANTEAFF
TRBV20-1	CSATGPQNIQYF
TRBV20-1	CSALELNTEAFF
TRBV7-2	CASSLSGGVSEAFF
TRBV24-1	CATSSWGSTDTQYF
TRBV12-3/TRBV12-4	CASSLGSSPLHF
TRBV27	CASSTGRRGEYF
TRBV12-3/TRBV12-4	CASSSGPTGDTQYF
TRBV28	CASSLQGYGEQYF
TRBV20-1	CSARVSGGSYNEQFF
TRBV6-5	CASRTDSEQFF
TRBV7-9	CASSLLTGVGETQYF
TRBV12-3/TRBV12-4	CASSFWGLATNSYEQYF
TRBV14	CASSQDIGRLYGYTF
TRBV20-1	CSASGSGNTEAFF
TRBV6-6	CASSPFMADTQYF
TRBV29-1	CSVDDREHREQYF
TRBV6-5	CASSSTGGRETQYF
TRBV7-3	CASSIDVGNEQFF
TRBV29-1	CSVGLPRNEQFF
TRBV5-5	CASSRGQGASEQYF
TRBV5-1	CASSLVVAASYEQYF
TRBV11-2	CASSFPTGGLTANYGYTF
TRBV5-6	CASSGTEKVFPYEQYF
TRBV20-1	CSASRDRLSEQYF
TRBV6-5	CASRQKNTEAFF
TRBV5-1	CASSFGGTGSSYEQYF
TRBV12-3/TRBV12-4	CASNRGSPDTQYF